The next 7 T cell receptor beta chains were all read from a single sample in a study of blood T cell repertoires in COVID-19. Profiled with immunoSEQ multiplex PCR; TCRdb holds only in-frame clones, not every one. The table has fewer than 400,000 clones, roughly 90% seen once. The sample was PBMCs or T cells enriched from blood (not recorded which). The origin of the receptors is a woman aged 30 to 39 who had recovered from COVID-19.

This clone has only one observation. The rearrangement joins TRBV5-4 to TRBJ2-1, with TRBD1 matching over 7 bases. Trimming cost V 4 bases and J 7 bases; bases outside gene matches: 8. Germline V CDR1 and CDR2: SGHNT, YYREEE (reference sequence). CDR3 length: 14 amino acids. CDR3 in amino acids: CASSPGQATNEQFF. The CDR3 DNA sequence: TGTGCCAGCAGCCCCGGACAGGCTACAAATGAGCAGTTCTTC.

As DNA, the CDR3 is TGTGCCAGCAGCTTAGGGGCCCCTTCGGATACGCAGTATTTT. Its protein product is CASSLGAPSDTQYF. The chain is built from TRBV13 and TRBJ2-3; no firm D call. Germline V gene lookup returns CDR1 PRHDT and CDR2 FYEKMQ (reference sequence). The ends were cut back, 0 bases at V and 6 bases at J, with 10 bases in the middle. The CDR3 spans 14 residues.

The V call is TRBV5-1, the J call TRBJ2-1; no reliable D call. The CDR3 has 13 amino acids. With 4 bases removed from V and 3 bases from J, the gap between germline ends came to 8 bases. The V gene's germline CDR1 is SGHRS and CDR2 YFSETQ. The chain's CDR3 is CASSGLGYNEQFF. CDR3 DNA sequence: TGCGCCAGCAGCGGGCTGGGCTACAATGAGCAGTTCTTC.

This sequence joins TRBV5-1 and TRBJ2-1, with a possible D match to TRBD1 (6 bases). Germline CDR1 and CDR2: SGHRS and YFSETQ. Trimming took off 0 bases at V and 14 bases at J, with 15 bases between the two ends. The CDR3 is 13 residues long. The CDR3 loop reads CASSLETGFREFF. Written as DNA, the CDR3 is TGCGCCAGCAGCTTGGAGACAGGTTTCAGGGAGTTCTTC.

V and J are TRBV9 and TRBJ2-2; 8 bases are shared with TRBD2. CDR3 size: 16 residues. Germline CDR1 SGDLS, CDR2 YYNGEE. V was pared by 4 bases and J by 6 bases, with 11 bases of the junction left unmatched. The CDR3 is CASSISPGGFSGELFF. Here the CDR3 DNA reads TGTGCCAGCAGCATTTCGCCGGGGGGGTTTTCCGGGGAGCTGTTTTTT.

V usage is TRBV5-4 and J usage is TRBJ2-1, with D maybe TRBD1 (6 bases). Trimming stripped 0 bases from V and 3 bases from J, with 19 bases between. The CDR3 contains 18 residues. Germline V gene sequence: CDR1 SGHNT, CDR2 YYREEE (reference sequence). CDR3 DNA sequence: TGTGCCAGCAGCTTGGGTCCCAGGGGTTCGGACAACTACAATGAGCAGTTCTTC. Translating it yields CASSLGPRGSDNYNEQFF.

CDR3 protein: CASSLDGGTTYEQYF. CDR3 bases: TGTGCCAGCAGCTTGGATGGGGGGACGACCTACGAGCAGTACTTC. The chain has TRBV5-4 and TRBJ2-7; perhaps TRBD2 as D (6 bases). Between the trimmed V and J ends, which lost 0 bases and 2 bases, there was a span of 12 bases. The CDR3 is 15 amino acids. Germline CDR1 and CDR2: SGHNT and YYREEE (reference sequence). Full variable domain (remainder filled in from reference TRBV5-4 and TRBJ2-7): ETGVTQSPTHLIKTRGQQVTLRCSSQSGHNTVSWYQQALGQGPQFIFQYYREEENGRGNFPPRFSGLQFPNYSSELNVNALELDDSALYLCASSLDGGTTYEQYFGPGTRLTVT.